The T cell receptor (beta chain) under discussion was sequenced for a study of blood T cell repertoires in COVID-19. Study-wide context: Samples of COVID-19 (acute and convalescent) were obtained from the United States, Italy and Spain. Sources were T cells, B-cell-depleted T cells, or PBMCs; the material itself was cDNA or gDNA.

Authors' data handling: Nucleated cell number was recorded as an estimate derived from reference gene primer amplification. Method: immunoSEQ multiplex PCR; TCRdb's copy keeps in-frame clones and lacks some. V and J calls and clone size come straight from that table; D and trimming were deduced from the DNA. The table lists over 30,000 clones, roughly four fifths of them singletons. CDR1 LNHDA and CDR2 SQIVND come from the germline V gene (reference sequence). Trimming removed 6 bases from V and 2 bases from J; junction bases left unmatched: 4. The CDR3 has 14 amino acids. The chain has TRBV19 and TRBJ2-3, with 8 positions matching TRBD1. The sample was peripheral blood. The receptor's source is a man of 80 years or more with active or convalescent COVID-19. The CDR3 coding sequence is TGTGCCAGTAGGCCGACAGGGGACACAGATACGCAGTATTTT. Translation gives CASRPTGDTDTQYF.